A selection of T cell receptor beta chains follows, all from one sample in a study of shared clonotypes between healthy human individuals. The method was immunoSEQ multiplex PCR; TCRdb's version includes in-frame clones alone and lacks a portion of them. The repertoire consists of some 1,100,000 clones, with about four fifths occurring once and the leading ten covering approximately 0.5%. The material sequenced was memory CD4+ T cells from PBMCs. Receptor source: a man aged 18 to 29 in good health. Some clones in this sample may be carry-over from other donors' samples. Each CDR3 is given with its conserved first and last residue. Fields, in order: J gene, D gene, clone size, CDR3 length, V gene, CDR3 DNA, CDR3 protein. D genes are given only for firm matches. The size field is filled for only some rows; it gives once, few, many or a size class.

J gene: TRBJ1-3; D gene: -; clone size: -; CDR3 length: 15; V gene: TRBV6-5; CDR3 DNA: TGTGCCAGCAGTTACTGGGCGGGATCTGGAAACACCATATATTTT; CDR3 protein: CASSYWAGSGNTIYF
J gene: TRBJ2-7; D gene: TRBD1; clone size: once; CDR3 length: 15; V gene: TRBV5-1; CDR3 DNA: TGCGCCAGCAGCTTGGTGACAGGGGGCGGAAACGAGCAGTACTTC; CDR3 protein: CASSLVTGGGNEQYF
J gene: TRBJ1-3; D gene: -; clone size: -; CDR3 length: 17; V gene: TRBV19; CDR3 DNA: TGTGCCAGTAGTATATTAGGCGGAACTACTCCGGGAAACACCATATATTTT; CDR3 protein: CASSILGGTTPGNTIYF
J gene: TRBJ1-3; D gene: TRBD1; clone size: -; CDR3 length: 16; V gene: TRBV18; CDR3 DNA: TGTGCCAGCTCACCACTGGGACAGGCTACTGGAAACACCATATATTTT; CDR3 protein: CASSPLGQATGNTIYF
J gene: TRBJ1-1; D gene: -; clone size: -; CDR3 length: 15; V gene: TRBV9; CDR3 DNA: TGTGCCAGCAGCGTAGCTACAGGCCCAGCCACTGAAGCTTTCTTT; CDR3 protein: CASSVATGPATEAFF
J gene: TRBJ2-2; D gene: -; clone size: -; CDR3 length: 15; V gene: TRBV28; CDR3 DNA: TGTGCCAGCAGTTTACCTCGTGCATGGACAGGGGAGCTGTTTTTT; CDR3 protein: CASSLPRAWTGELFF
J gene: TRBJ2-2; D gene: -; clone size: -; CDR3 length: 16; V gene: TRBV19; CDR3 DNA: TGTGCCAGTAGTATTGGAGGGGGGATTTACACCGGGGAGCTGTTTTTT; CDR3 protein: CASSIGGGIYTGELFF
J gene: TRBJ2-7; D gene: TRBD1; clone size: -; CDR3 length: 16; V gene: TRBV11-2; CDR3 DNA: TGTGCCAGCAGCTCCTTGAGGGACAGCCGTTCCTACGAGCAGTACTTC; CDR3 protein: CASSSLRDSRSYEQYF
J gene: TRBJ1-6; D gene: -; clone size: -; CDR3 length: 17; V gene: TRBV19; CDR3 DNA: TGTGCCAGTAGTATAGTTGGCAGGAGCTCCTATAATTCACCCCTCCACTTT; CDR3 protein: CASSIVGRSSYNSPLHF
J gene: TRBJ2-7; D gene: TRBD2; clone size: -; CDR3 length: 12; V gene: TRBV6-1; CDR3 DNA: TGTGCCAGCAGTGGGGAGGGAAACGAGCAGTACTTC; CDR3 protein: CASSGEGNEQYF
J gene: TRBJ2-7; D gene: -; clone size: once; CDR3 length: 11; V gene: TRBV29-1; CDR3 DNA: TGCAGCGTGGAGATGGGCTACGAGCAGTACTTC; CDR3 protein: CSVEMGYEQYF
J gene: TRBJ2-1; D gene: TRBD2; clone size: -; CDR3 length: 15; V gene: TRBV7-7; CDR3 DNA: TGTGCCAGCAGCTTAGACAGCGGGAGAGGCAATGAGCAGTTCTTC; CDR3 protein: CASSLDSGRGNEQFF
J gene: TRBJ1-4; D gene: TRBD1; clone size: many; CDR3 length: 13; V gene: TRBV30; CDR3 DNA: TGTGCCTGGGGGGGACAGGGCCTCAAAAAACTGTTTTTT; CDR3 protein: CAWGGQGLKKLFF
J gene: TRBJ2-1; D gene: TRBD2; clone size: -; CDR3 length: 18; V gene: TRBV7-9; CDR3 DNA: TGTGCCAGCAGCCAGACTAGCGGGAGTTCGGTATCTAGCGATGAGCAGTTCTTC; CDR3 protein: CASSQTSGSSVSSDEQFF
J gene: TRBJ2-1; D gene: -; clone size: once; CDR3 length: 15; V gene: TRBV4-2; CDR3 DNA: TGTGCCAGCAGCCAAGGGGCGTACTCCTACAATGAGCAGTTCTTC; CDR3 protein: CASSQGAYSYNEQFF
J gene: TRBJ1-4; D gene: TRBD1; clone size: once; CDR3 length: 14; V gene: TRBV28; CDR3 DNA: TGTGCCAGCTTTCACCGACAGGGTCGTGAAAAACTGTTTTTT; CDR3 protein: CASFHRQGREKLFF
J gene: TRBJ2-3; D gene: TRBD1; clone size: -; CDR3 length: 15; V gene: TRBV5-8; CDR3 DNA: TGTGCCAGCAGCTCATCCGGACAGGGGACAGATACGCAGTATTTT; CDR3 protein: CASSSSGQGTDTQYF
J gene: TRBJ2-3; D gene: -; clone size: many; CDR3 length: 11; V gene: TRBV20-1; CDR3 DNA: TGCAGTGCTCGATTGACAGATACGCAGTATTTT; CDR3 protein: CSARLTDTQYF
J gene: TRBJ2-3; D gene: -; clone size: once; CDR3 length: 13; V gene: TRBV11-3; CDR3 DNA: TGTGCCAGCAGCGGGGGTAACGCAGATACGCAGTATTTT; CDR3 protein: CASSGGNADTQYF
J gene: TRBJ2-7; D gene: -; clone size: -; CDR3 length: 14; V gene: TRBV28; CDR3 DNA: TGTGCCAGCAGTTTCCAGGGACGCTCCTACGAGCAGTACTTC; CDR3 protein: CASSFQGRSYEQYF
J gene: TRBJ2-7; D gene: TRBD2; clone size: -; CDR3 length: 15; V gene: TRBV28; CDR3 DNA: TGTGCCAGCACAACCGGGACTAGCGGGACCTACGAGCAGTACTTC; CDR3 protein: CASTTGTSGTYEQYF
J gene: TRBJ2-2; D gene: TRBD1; clone size: -; CDR3 length: 16; V gene: TRBV7-2; CDR3 DNA: TGTGCCAGCAGCTTCTTGGGGGACAGGGACACCGGGGAGCTGTTTTTT; CDR3 protein: CASSFLGDRDTGELFF
J gene: TRBJ2-5; D gene: TRBD2; clone size: once; CDR3 length: 14; V gene: TRBV5-1; CDR3 DNA: TGCGCCAGCAGCTACCGGACTAGCGCAGAGACCCAGTACTTC; CDR3 protein: CASSYRTSAETQYF
J gene: TRBJ2-7; D gene: -; clone size: few; CDR3 length: 12; V gene: TRBV7-8; CDR3 DNA: TGTGCGAGCGGCAGGAGGTTCGACGAGCAGTACTTC; CDR3 protein: CASGRRFDEQYF
J gene: TRBJ2-5; D gene: -; clone size: -; CDR3 length: 12; V gene: TRBV6-5; CDR3 DNA: TGTGCCAGCAGTCCAGGGGTAGAGACCCAGTACTTC; CDR3 protein: CASSPGVETQYF
J gene: TRBJ2-3; D gene: -; clone size: -; CDR3 length: 13; V gene: TRBV28; CDR3 DNA: TGTGCCAGCCAACGTAGGATCACAGATACGCAGTATTTT; CDR3 protein: CASQRRITDTQYF
J gene: TRBJ1-1; D gene: -; clone size: -; CDR3 length: 15; V gene: TRBV2; CDR3 DNA: TGTGCCAGCAGCCCGTCCCGGGATTTGAACACTGAAGCTTTCTTT; CDR3 protein: CASSPSRDLNTEAFF
J gene: TRBJ2-7; D gene: TRBD2; clone size: -; CDR3 length: 16; V gene: TRBV11-2; CDR3 DNA: TGTGCCAGCAGCTGGGGGACTAGCGGGAGTCAATACGAGCAGTACTTC; CDR3 protein: CASSWGTSGSQYEQYF
J gene: TRBJ2-1; D gene: -; clone size: -; CDR3 length: 16; V gene: TRBV4-2; CDR3 DNA: TGTGCCAGCAGCCAAGGTCGGCTAGCGCTGTACAATGAGCAGTTCTTC; CDR3 protein: CASSQGRLALYNEQFF
J gene: TRBJ1-4; D gene: -; clone size: -; CDR3 length: 16; V gene: TRBV6-5; CDR3 DNA: TGTGCCAGCAGTTACGCCTTAAGAGGAGTTAATGAAAAACTGTTTTTT; CDR3 protein: CASSYALRGVNEKLFF
J gene: TRBJ1-4; D gene: -; clone size: -; CDR3 length: 15; V gene: TRBV5-4; CDR3 DNA: TGTGCCAGCAGCTTGGATCTGAGAAATAATGAAAAACTGTTTTTT; CDR3 protein: CASSLDLRNNEKLFF
J gene: TRBJ1-2; D gene: -; clone size: -; CDR3 length: 15; V gene: TRBV19; CDR3 DNA: TGTGCCAGTAGTACAGGGACCGGGCACTTTTATGGCTACACCTTC; CDR3 protein: CASSTGTGHFYGYTF
J gene: TRBJ2-1; D gene: TRBD2; clone size: -; CDR3 length: 15; V gene: TRBV7-6; CDR3 DNA: TGTGCCAGCAGCTTGACTAGCGGCTTATACAATGAGCAGTTCTTC; CDR3 protein: CASSLTSGLYNEQFF
J gene: TRBJ2-7; D gene: -; clone size: -; CDR3 length: 12; V gene: TRBV11-2; CDR3 DNA: TGTGCCAGCGGGGGGCGTCAGTACGAGCAGTACTTC; CDR3 protein: CASGGRQYEQYF
J gene: TRBJ2-1; D gene: TRBD2; clone size: -; CDR3 length: 17; V gene: TRBV7-2; CDR3 DNA: TGTGCCAGCAGCTTAGTAAGCCTAGCGGGAGGGGTCAATGAGCAGTTCTTC; CDR3 protein: CASSLVSLAGGVNEQFF
J gene: TRBJ2-7; D gene: -; clone size: -; CDR3 length: 13; V gene: TRBV11-3; CDR3 DNA: TGTGCCAGCAGCGCCACACGGGGATACGAGCAGTACTTC; CDR3 protein: CASSATRGYEQYF
J gene: TRBJ2-3; D gene: TRBD2; clone size: -; CDR3 length: 15; V gene: TRBV4-2; CDR3 DNA: TGTGCCAGCAGCCAAGAGGGAGGGCGGGCAGATACGCAGTATTTT; CDR3 protein: CASSQEGGRADTQYF
J gene: TRBJ2-5; D gene: -; clone size: -; CDR3 length: 15; V gene: TRBV7-7; CDR3 DNA: TGTGCCAGCAGCTTCACCAGGGCCTCAGGGGAGACCCAGTACTTC; CDR3 protein: CASSFTRASGETQYF
J gene: TRBJ2-1; D gene: TRBD2; clone size: -; CDR3 length: 14; V gene: TRBV6-5; CDR3 DNA: TGTGCCAGCAGCCCTGCGGGAGGGTACAATGAGCAGTTCTTC; CDR3 protein: CASSPAGGYNEQFF
J gene: TRBJ2-3; D gene: -; clone size: once; CDR3 length: 11; V gene: TRBV18; CDR3 DNA: TGTGCCAGCTCACCGCAGGATACGCAGTATTTT; CDR3 protein: CASSPQDTQYF
J gene: TRBJ2-5; D gene: -; clone size: -; CDR3 length: 15; V gene: TRBV5-5; CDR3 DNA: TGTGCCAGCAGCTTGGCCAGTGGGAGGCAAGAGACCCAGTACTTC; CDR3 protein: CASSLASGRQETQYF
J gene: TRBJ2-7; D gene: -; clone size: -; CDR3 length: 15; V gene: TRBV21-1; CDR3 DNA: TGTGCCAGCAGCACCAGGGACAGCCAAGCCTACGAGCAGTACTTC; CDR3 protein: CASSTRDSQAYEQYF
J gene: TRBJ1-2; D gene: -; clone size: -; CDR3 length: 14; V gene: TRBV5-4; CDR3 DNA: TGTGCCAGCAGCTTGGAGGGCGGGTATTATGGCTACACCTTC; CDR3 protein: CASSLEGGYYGYTF
J gene: TRBJ2-1; D gene: -; clone size: -; CDR3 length: 15; V gene: TRBV28; CDR3 DNA: TGTGCCAGCAGGTCGGGACCTTACCCCTACAATGAGCAGTTCTTC; CDR3 protein: CASRSGPYPYNEQFF
J gene: TRBJ1-5; D gene: TRBD1; clone size: few; CDR3 length: 17; V gene: TRBV27; CDR3 DNA: TGTGCCAGCAGCATTAGGGGGACAGACCTTAGCAATCAGCCCCAGCATTTT; CDR3 protein: CASSIRGTDLSNQPQHF
J gene: TRBJ2-5; D gene: TRBD2; clone size: -; CDR3 length: 15; V gene: TRBV11-2; CDR3 DNA: TGTGCCAGCAGCCCGGGGCAGCGGGAGTCGGAGACCCAGTACTTC; CDR3 protein: CASSPGQRESETQYF
J gene: TRBJ1-5; D gene: -; clone size: -; CDR3 length: 14; V gene: TRBV28; CDR3 DNA: TGTGCCAGCAGGGACACAGGGAGTCATCAGCCCCAGCATTTT; CDR3 protein: CASRDTGSHQPQHF
J gene: TRBJ2-3; D gene: -; clone size: -; CDR3 length: 16; V gene: TRBV6-6; CDR3 DNA: TGTGCCAGCAGTTACTCCACTCCTGAGGTCACAGATACGCAGTATTTT; CDR3 protein: CASSYSTPEVTDTQYF
J gene: TRBJ2-7; D gene: TRBD1; clone size: -; CDR3 length: 12; V gene: TRBV28; CDR3 DNA: TGTGCCAGCCAGGGGGCTGTTTACGAGCAGTACTTC; CDR3 protein: CASQGAVYEQYF
J gene: TRBJ2-5; D gene: -; clone size: once; CDR3 length: 12; V gene: TRBV18; CDR3 DNA: TGTGCCAGCTCACCACCCCGGCAAACCCAGTACTTC; CDR3 protein: CASSPPRQTQYF
J gene: TRBJ1-3; D gene: -; clone size: -; CDR3 length: 16; V gene: TRBV6-1; CDR3 DNA: TGTGCCAGCAGTGAACTGTGGAGGGACTCTGGAAACACCATATATTTT; CDR3 protein: CASSELWRDSGNTIYF